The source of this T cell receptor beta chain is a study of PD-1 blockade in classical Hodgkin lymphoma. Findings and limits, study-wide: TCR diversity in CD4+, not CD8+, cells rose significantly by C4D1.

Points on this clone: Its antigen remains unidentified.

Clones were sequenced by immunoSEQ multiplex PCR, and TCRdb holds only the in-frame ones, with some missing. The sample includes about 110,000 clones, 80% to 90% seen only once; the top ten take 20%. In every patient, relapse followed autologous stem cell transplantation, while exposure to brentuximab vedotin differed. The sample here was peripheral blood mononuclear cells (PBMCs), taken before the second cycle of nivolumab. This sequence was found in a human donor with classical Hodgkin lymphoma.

The CDR3 loop is CASKPREQYF. The DNA for the CDR3 is TGCGCCAGCAAGCCGAGAGAGCAGTACTTC. This sequence joins TRBV23-1 and TRBJ2-7; D not certain. TRBV23-1 is labeled an ORF, and its function is uncertain. The CDR3 sequence is 10 residues long. Trimming shortened V by 7 bases and J by 7 bases, and 8 bases separated the two germline ends.